This T cell receptor beta chain was identified in a study of cytomegalovirus exposure and HLA in healthy donors (dated by TCRdb to the late 2010s). In the study overall: The 500 to 800 repertoires of the first cohort and the 110 or so validation repertoires were produced on the same platform, according to a later analysis. The study aimed to test whether cataloging public T cell receptors could reveal signatures of past pathogen exposure. In addition to the first cohort of 666 subjects, a separate validation cohort of over 90 different subjects was used. To predict cytomegalovirus infection status, the study brought together high-throughput TCR immunosequencing, statistical association of individual TCRs with disease status, and machine learning.

Per the germline V gene, SGHVS is the CDR1 and FNYEAQ is the CDR2. Unmatched junction bases come to 10, with V trimmed by 3 bases and J by 2 bases. The CDR3 covers 16 residues, taking in both the cysteine and the phenylalanine. Solely the CDR3 DNA is kept, with 48 bases framed from the first base. The donors were included in the validation cohort of approximately 120 subjects, a group kept apart from the approximately 700-subject first cohort. Concerning this clone itself: Its antigen specificity is not known. No quality values exist for individual bases; no much larger clone is one base distant.

The receptor library was made with the immunoSEQ multiplex PCR assay. The paper's data handling went like this. To diagnose cytomegalovirus status from the catalog of TCR beta chain sequences, a statistical classification framework was built. Held by TCRdb, this immuneACCESS table contains in-frame sequences only and omits some clones. Under half of the omission traces to an unresolved V gene where checked; the cause of the rest is unknown. V and J calls and clone size are given by that table; D and trimming were obtained from the DNA. The sample data list some 130,000 clones, and about 91% of these were observed just once. Of the sample, roughly 1.2% is held by the ten largest clones. Beyond this particular receptor, the publication reports: The study listed 164 TCR beta chains as associated with cytomegalovirus. The authors suggested that the approach could potentially be extended to other disease states and immunological phenotypes. In vitro tests confirmed that a few of the cytomegalovirus-associated TCR beta chains recognize cytomegalovirus antigens. A later analysis had no HLA typing for the validation cohort, so co-occurrence there was scored across all 110 or so repertoires. In both the original and validation cohorts, the classifier was reported to diagnose cytomegalovirus status with high specificity and sensitivity. A later analysis found that TCRs clustered in the first cohort also tended to co-occur in the 100 to 150 validation repertoires, with just under 95% of cluster scores above 0. While some public TCRs were present in many individuals, most TCR sequences turned up only very rarely across donors.

The TCR was taken from a woman in her late teens or twenties in good health and CMV-seronegative. The rearrangement combines TRBV7-6 with TRBJ2-7; 7 central bases correspond to TRBD1. Input material: PBMCs. Read as DNA, the sequence is TGTGCCAGCAGCTTGTATGGGACAGAACTCACCTACGAGCAGTACTTC. It is translated as CASSLYGTELTYEQYF.